The source of this T cell receptor beta chain is a study of blood T cell repertoires in COVID-19. The overall study: Sample material is recorded as cDNA or gDNA derived from T cells, B-cell-depleted T cells, or PBMCs.

Method: immunoSEQ multiplex PCR; TCRdb's copy keeps in-frame clones and lacks some. The table records around 77,000 clones, around 93% of them present only once. The CDR3 is 15 residues long. Losses at the gene ends were 3 bases for V and 8 bases for J; bases not matched to a gene: 9. The germline gives CDR1 MDHEN, CDR2 SYDVKM. V and J are TRBV28 and TRBJ2-1; 8 nucleotides line up with TRBD2. The specimen sequenced was peripheral blood. The clonotype was recovered from a woman aged 60-75 years with active COVID-19. The CDR3 loop is CASSLSGLEGYEQFF. The DNA of the CDR3 is TGTGCCAGCAGTTTGTCGGGACTAGAAGGCTATGAGCAGTTCTTC.